Each of the 19 T cell receptor beta chains below was sequenced from the same sample in a study of control samples from healthy donors and cancer patients. The repertoire was sequenced with immunoSEQ multiplex PCR; TCRdb's copy has only in-frame clones and lacks some. The sample holds some 130,000 clones, about 93% seen once. Sequencing was carried out using PBMCs. The source is a man between 45 and 60 years old with head and neck cancer.

The chain carries TRBV6-5 and TRBJ2-1; D is undetermined. V was shortened by 10 bases and J by 0 bases, with 13 bases between the two germline ends. This CDR3 has 14 residues. Germline lookup yields CDR1 MNHEY and CDR2 SVGAGI. The CDR3 DNA is TGTGCCACGGGCACTTTGAGCTCCTACAATGAGCAGTTCTTC. The encoded protein is CATGTLSSYNEQFF.

A word on this clone: This CDR3 is also generated by other DNA sequences in the sample. CDR3 loop: CASSPLVFTGELFF. In DNA, the CDR3 is TGTGCCAGCAGCCCATTAGTATTTACCGGGGAGCTGTTTTTT. The V call is TRBV7-2, the J call TRBJ2-2, with D uncertain. The CDR3 totals 14 residues. Germline CDR1 and CDR2: SGHTA and FQGNSA. V was pared by 5 bases and J by 5 bases, with 12 bases between.

The chain is built from TRBV5-1 and TRBJ2-1; the D gene is possibly TRBD1 (6 bases). The CDR3 covers 12 residues. Trimming removed 4 bases at V and 7 bases at J, with 9 bases between. The germline V gene has CDR1 SGHRS and CDR2 YFSETQ. The CDR3 loop reads CASSVTGNEQFF. CDR3 sequence (DNA): TGCGCCAGCAGCGTTACAGGGAATGAGCAGTTCTTC.

This clone was found a few times. The chain carries TRBV5-1 and TRBJ1-1; D possibly corresponds to TRBD1 (5 bases). CDR1 and CDR2 (germline): SGHRS, YFSETQ. Trimming removed 3 bases from V and 4 bases from J, with 22 bases in between. The CDR3 is made up of 17 amino acids. The CDR3 coding sequence is TGCGCCAGCAGCTCGGAAAGCGGGGCACCTCTGATCACTGAAGCTTTCTTT. It translates to CASSSESGAPLITEAFF. Full variable domain (outside the CDR3, taken from reference TRBV5-1 and TRBJ1-1): KAGVTQTPRYLIKTRGQQVTLSCSPISGHRSVSWYQQTPGQGLQFLFEYFSETQRNKGNFPGRFSGRQFSNSRSEMNVSTLELGDSALYLCASSSESGAPLITEAFFGQGTRLTVV.

This clone has a single count. The chain combines TRBV4-2 with TRBJ1-1, with D perhaps matching TRBD1 (6 bases). The germline V gene encodes CDR1 LGHNA and CDR2 YNFKEQ. Trimming stripped 3 bases from V and 1 base from J, with 12 bases between. This CDR3 is 15 amino acids long. Here the CDR3 DNA reads TGTGCCAGCAGCCAGTGGGACACTCGGAACACTGAAGCTTTCTTT. This sequence encodes CASSQWDTRNTEAFF.

DNA of the CDR3: TGTGCCACCCGGGACAGGGGGCATCGGGGCACTGAAGCTTTCTTT. Translating gives CATRDRGHRGTEAFF. The chain joins TRBV6-5 to TRBJ1-1, with 12 bases lining up with TRBD1. The germline CDR1 and CDR2 sequences are MNHEY and SVGAGI. The CDR3 consists of 15 residues. With 10 bases clipped from V and 4 bases from J, the junction kept 10 bases outside the gene matches.

The chain couples TRBV10-3 to TRBJ1-2; D unclear. Germline CDR1 and CDR2: ENHRY and SYGVKD. The CDR3 runs to 13 residues. Trimming left V 9 bases short and J 4 bases short, with 15 bases between. In DNA, the CDR3 is TGTGCCATGGCGACACATAGCCTCTATGGCTACACCTTC. It encodes CAMATHSLYGYTF.

V and J are TRBV4-3 and TRBJ2-3; 8 nucleotides align to TRBD2. This CDR3 has 19 amino acids. Germline CDR1 is LGHNA and CDR2 is YSLEER. J was trimmed by 8 bases and V by 4 bases; bases with no gene match: 23. DNA for the CDR3: TGCGCCAGCAGCCCCTCGAGAGGTCCGGGGAACGGGGGGGCGCGTACGCAGTATTTT. It translates to CASSPSRGPGNGGARTQYF.

The J gene is TRBJ2-3, the V gene TRBV4-2; no definite D call. The ends were cut back, 4 bases at V and 3 bases at J, with 11 bases in the middle. Germline V gene data show CDR1 as LGHNA and CDR2 as YNFKEQ. The CDR3 loop spans 14 amino acids. This chain's CDR3 is CASSRTVITDTQYF. The CDR3 DNA reads TGTGCCAGCAGCCGAACCGTGATAACAGATACGCAGTATTTT.

This clone was picked up a small number of times. The J gene is TRBJ1-6, the V gene TRBV6-5; 9 bases align to TRBD1. Looked up from germline, CDR1 is MNHEY and CDR2 is SVGAGI. The ends lost 6 bases at V and 13 bases at J; junction bases unmatched: 7. The CDR3 extends over 13 amino acids. The CDR3 DNA reads as TGTGCCAGCAGGCGGGACAGGGATTTGCCCCTCCACTTT. Protein sequence: CASRRDRDLPLHF.

V usage is TRBV4-1 and J usage is TRBJ1-5, with no clear D. This CDR3 contains 15 residues. Per the germline V gene, CDR1 is MGHRA and CDR2 is YSYEKL. V was cut by 4 bases and J by 2 bases, with 12 bases left in between. The CDR3 nucleotides read TGCGCCAGCAGCCCCGACCCCGGTGGCAATCAGCCCCAGCATTTT. Translating gives CASSPDPGGNQPQHF.

This chain joins TRBV7-9 and TRBJ1-1; possibly TRBD1 for D (5 bases). V lost 3 bases to trimming and J lost 5 bases, with 10 bases between them. The CDR3 sequence is 13 residues long. Germline V gene sequence: CDR1 SEHNR, CDR2 FQNEAQ (reference sequence). The CDR3 protein is CASSFGAKTEAFF. Here the CDR3 DNA reads TGTGCCAGCAGCTTCGGGGCAAAAACTGAAGCTTTCTTT.

The V gene is TRBV6-5, the J gene TRBJ1-4; D is unclear. In germline, CDR1 is MNHEY, CDR2 SVGAGI. The CDR3 totals 14 residues. Trimming took off 6 bases at V and 4 bases at J, with 12 bases between the two ends. The DNA of the CDR3 is TGTGCCAGCAGGGCTTGGGAAGTTAATGAAAAACTGTTTTTT. This translates into CASRAWEVNEKLFF.

The chain has TRBV4-1 and TRBJ1-2; the D gene is possibly TRBD1 (5 bases). Trimming removed 8 bases at V and 3 bases at J, with 19 bases between. The germline V gene encodes CDR1 MGHRA and CDR2 YSYEKL. This CDR3 contains 15 residues. The chain's CDR3 is CASAKTEGLDYGYTF. For the CDR3, the DNA is TGCGCCAGCGCTAAGACAGAAGGGTTAGACTATGGCTACACCTTC.

The chain carries TRBV4-1 and TRBJ2-2; D is perhaps TRBD2 (6 bases). The CDR3 length is 14 residues. V was cut by 3 bases and J by 7 bases, with 12 bases left in between. The V gene's germline CDR1 is MGHRA and CDR2 YSYEKL. CDR3 nucleotide sequence: TGCGCCAGCAGCCACCGTGGCGGGGTCGGGGAGCTGTTTTTT. Its protein is CASSHRGGVGELFF.

This clone was observed once. The rearrangement links TRBV29-1 to TRBJ2-3, with unresolved D. This CDR3 comprises 10 residues. Trimming shortened V by 4 bases and J by 10 bases, and 9 bases separated the two germline ends. Germline loops: CDR1 SQVTM, CDR2 ANQGSEA. CDR3 coding DNA: TGCAGCGTTGGGGTGTTTCCGCAGTATTTT. Its protein product is CSVGVFPQYF.

This rearrangement joins TRBV27 to TRBJ1-1; 7 bases line up with TRBD1. J was trimmed by 2 bases and V by 5 bases; bases with no gene match: 11. The CDR3 spans 16 residues. Per germline, CDR1 MNHEY and CDR2 SMNVEV (reference sequence). In DNA, the CDR3 is TGTGCCAGCAGTAGAGGGGACAGACCTTTAAACACTGAAGCTTTCTTT. The encoded protein is CASSRGDRPLNTEAFF.

This sequence joins TRBV9 and TRBJ2-3; no reliable D call. V was shortened by 4 bases and J by 4 bases, with 7 bases between the two germline ends. This CDR3 spans 12 amino acids. In germline, CDR1 is SGDLS, CDR2 YYNGEE. In DNA, the CDR3 is TGTGCCAGCAGCCCGAGACCAGATACGCAGTATTTT. This gives the protein CASSPRPDTQYF.

V usage is TRBV14 and J usage is TRBJ2-2, with TRBD2 identical over 7 bases. Germline CDR1 and CDR2: SGHDN and FVKESK. With V trimmed by 4 bases and J by 7 bases, 6 bases remained unmatched. The CDR3 totals 14 residues. CDR3 residues: CASSPLGEGGELFF. The CDR3 DNA reads TGTGCCAGCAGCCCTCTAGGGGAGGGCGGGGAGCTGTTTTTT.